The TCR beta chain described here comes from a study of T-cell memory formation after mild COVID-19. The CDR3 loop spans 15 amino acids. V gave up 4 bases and J gave up 0 bases, with 11 bases separating them. Germline V gene lookup returns CDR1 SGHRS and CDR2 YFSETQ. The 5'RACE method, run with constant-segment primers, produced TCR alpha and TCR beta cDNA libraries (carrying sample barcodes and UMIs). TCRdb redid the calling of the 5' RACE reads with MiXCR, one entry per CDR3 protein. The table has 350,000 to 500,000 distinct CDR3 sequences, 18% seen once. This clonotype was counted only a few times.

Sample: PBMCs or a T cell subset sorted from them (not recorded which). The TCR was taken from a man aged 18 to 35 who had mild COVID-19 (a few samples of this study predate the infection). Cell type and time point are not known. The rearrangement joins TRBV5-1 to TRBJ1-5, with D unclear. CDR3 amino acids: CASSGAEISNQPQHF. As DNA, the CDR3 is TGCGCCAGCAGCGGCGCCGAGATTAGCAATCAGCCCCAGCATTTT.